These 5 T cell receptor beta chains share one sample of origin, sequenced in a study of cytomegalovirus exposure and HLA in healthy donors. Primers: 60 Vbeta forward and 13 Jbeta reverse. Only in-frame clones appear in the TCRdb table, and some are missing; sequencing was by immunoSEQ multiplex PCR. The sample consists of 90,000 to 120,000 clones, approximately 70% of them appearing once. The sample was PBMCs. The receptors originated from a woman in her late teens or twenties in good health and CMV-seropositive.

This chain connects TRBV7-8 to TRBJ2-5, with D possibly matching TRBD2 (6 bases). The CDR3 sequence is 15 residues long. Trimming took 4 bases from V and 1 from J, leaving 13 bases between them. CDR1 and CDR2 (germline): SGHVS, FQNEAQ. The CDR3, as DNA: TGTGCCAGCAGCTCCGAGCTCGGGAGCCAAGAGACCCAGTACTTC. It specifies CASSSELGSQETQYF.

This chain connects TRBV2 to TRBJ2-1; tentatively, D is TRBD2 (6 bases). This CDR3 comprises 17 residues. The ends were cut back, 0 bases at V and 5 bases at J, with 17 bases in the middle. Germline V gene lookup returns CDR1 SNHLY and CDR2 FYNNEI. As DNA, the CDR3 is TGTGCCAGCAGTGAAGCGCCCCCTCGCGGGACGAACAATGAGCAGTTCTTC. This gives the protein CASSEAPPRGTNNEQFF.

V is TRBV7-9 and J is TRBJ2-4; 10 bases are a match to TRBD2. V dropped 2 bases and J dropped 5; count of bases not matched to a gene: 3. This CDR3 is 15 amino acids long. Germline CDR1 SEHNR, CDR2 FQNEAQ (reference sequence). The CDR3 here is CASSLLLAGENIQYF. DNA for the CDR3: TGTGCCAGCAGCTTACTGCTAGCGGGAGAAAACATTCAGTACTTC. Together with reference TRBV7-9 and TRBJ2-4, the CDR3 gives the full variable domain: DTGVSQNPRHKITKRGQNVTFRCDPISEHNRLYWYRQTLGQGPEFLTYFQNEAQLEKSRLLSDRFSAERPKGSFSTLEIQRTEQGDSAMYLCASSLLLAGENIQYFGAGTRLSVL.

The rearrangement links TRBV27 to TRBJ2-5, with a tentative D call TRBD1 (6 bases). The CDR3 sequence is 15 residues long. Germline loops: CDR1 MNHEY, CDR2 SMNVEV (reference sequence). V gave up 3 bases and J gave up 2 bases, with 13 bases separating them. The CDR3, as DNA: TGTGCCAGCAGTTTTGCCGGGACACTGCAAGAGACCCAGTACTTC. Translating gives CASSFAGTLQETQYF.

This chain connects TRBV6-5 to TRBJ2-1; D is perhaps TRBD2 (6 bases). The CDR3 loop spans 12 amino acids. V was clipped by 5 bases and J by 6 bases, with 8 bases between them. Germline loops: CDR1 MNHEY, CDR2 SVGAGI. As DNA, the CDR3 is TGTGCCAGCAGTGCGACTAGCAATGAGCAGTTCTTC. Residues: CASSATSNEQFF.